This T cell receptor (beta chain) appears in the sequencing data of a study of CD8+ T cells in alopecia areata. Study results and caveats: Sequencing of scalp samples also includes resident alphabeta T cells from normal skin. Affected lesional scalp, above all in alopecia totalis/universalis, was more clonal than normal scalp.

The length of the CDR3 is 15 residues. CDR1 is SGDLS, CDR2 YYNGEE, per germline. V trimming: 0 bases; J trimming: 1 base; junction bases outside the gene matches: 2. About this clone itself: What it binds is unknown.

Extracted RNA was reverse transcribed, and the resulting cDNA served as sequencing template. Clones were read by immunoSEQ multiplex PCR, and TCRdb kept only the in-frame ones, dropping some. The sample lists approximately 150,000 clones, roughly 66% occurring once. The chain couples TRBV9 to TRBJ2-3, with 7 bases fitting TRBD1. The source of this sequence is a human donor with alopecia areata. Sequenced material: CD8+ T cells sorted from blood, taken at week 0. CDR3 sequence reads: CASSVEGAGTDTQYF. As DNA, the CDR3 is TGTGCCAGCAGCGTAGAGGGGGCTGGCACAGATACGCAGTATTTT. The full variable domain, with the rest looked up from reference TRBV9 and TRBJ2-3, is DSGVTQTPKHLITATGQRVTLRCSPRSGDLSVYWYQQSLDQGLQFLIQYYNGEERAKGNILERFSAQQFPDLHSELNLSSLELGDSALYFCASSVEGAGTDTQYFGPGTRLTVL.